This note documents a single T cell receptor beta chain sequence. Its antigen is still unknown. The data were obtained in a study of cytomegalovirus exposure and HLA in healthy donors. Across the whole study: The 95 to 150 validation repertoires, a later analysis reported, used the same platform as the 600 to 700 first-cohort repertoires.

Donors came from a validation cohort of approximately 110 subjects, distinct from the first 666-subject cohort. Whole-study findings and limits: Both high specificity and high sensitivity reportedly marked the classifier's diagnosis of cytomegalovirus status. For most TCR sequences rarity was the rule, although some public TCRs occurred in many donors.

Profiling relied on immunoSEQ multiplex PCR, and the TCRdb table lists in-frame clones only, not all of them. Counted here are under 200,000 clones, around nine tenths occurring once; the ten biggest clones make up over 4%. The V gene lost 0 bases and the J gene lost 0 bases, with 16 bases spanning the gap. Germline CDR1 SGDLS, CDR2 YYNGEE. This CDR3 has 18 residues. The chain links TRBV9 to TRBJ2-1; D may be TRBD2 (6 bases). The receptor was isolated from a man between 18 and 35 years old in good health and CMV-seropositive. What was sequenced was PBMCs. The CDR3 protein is CASSVGTGGILSYNEQFF. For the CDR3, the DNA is TGTGCCAGCAGCGTAGGAACTGGGGGGATACTCTCCTACAATGAGCAGTTCTTC.